These 21 T cell receptor beta chains originate from one sample sequenced in a study of persistence of HIV-infected CD4 T cells. No antigen has been assigned to these receptors. This was the immunoSEQ version 4 assay in survey mode. The assay was immunoSEQ multiplex PCR, and TCRdb's table has in-frame clones only and misses some. The table records about 43,000 clones, around 92% of them present only once. Cells were stimulated nonspecifically with anti-CD3/anti-CD28 magnetic beads. Sorting selected CD4+ T cells upregulating both CD40 ligand and CD69. The sequencing here drew on CD4+ T cells sorted from PBMCs after roughly 19-hour stimulation, taken from a patient who received antiretroviral therapy. The source of these receptors is an adult man with HIV who was CMV-seropositive.

The J gene is TRBJ1-2, the V gene TRBV19, with D possibly matching TRBD1 (5 bases). This CDR3 contains 12 residues. Germline V gene lookup returns CDR1 LNHDA and CDR2 SQIVND (reference sequence). Trimming pared 4 bases from V and 8 bases from J, leaving 11 bases between. This chain's CDR3 is CASSRQGGGYTF. In DNA, the CDR3 is TGTGCCAGTAGTAGGCAGGGTGGCGGCTACACCTTC.

The gene calls are TRBV7-3 and TRBJ1-1, with D possibly matching TRBD1 (5 bases). The germline V and J ends were trimmed by 3 bases and 1 base, with 12 bases remaining between them. The CDR3 extends over 15 amino acids. Germline V lookup: CDR1 SGHTA, CDR2 FQGTGA. The CDR3 DNA is TGTGCCAGCAGCTTTCAGGGATCAGGGAACACTGAAGCTTTCTTT. Translating gives CASSFQGSGNTEAFF. Supplemented by reference TRBV7-3 and TRBJ1-1, the full variable domain reads GAGVSQTPSNKVTEKGKYVELRCDPISGHTALYWYRQSLGQGPEFLIYFQGTGAADDSGLPNDRFFAVRPEGSVSTLKIQRTERGDSAVYLCASSFQGSGNTEAFFGQGTRLTVV.

J is TRBJ1-3 and V is TRBV12-3 or TRBV12-4, with D maybe TRBD1 (5 bases). Trimming shortened V by 6 bases and J by 4 bases, and 10 bases separated the two germline ends. This CDR3 region has 13 residues. CDR3 in DNA: TGTGCCAGCAGGGTCGGGGCCGGAAACACCATATATTTT. It translates to CASRVGAGNTIYF.

The genes are TRBV5-1 and TRBJ1-2; 8 positions match TRBD1. The V segment lost 3 bases and the J segment 10 bases; nucleotides outside the gene matches: 11. The CDR3 covers 14 residues. The germline V gene has CDR1 SGHRS and CDR2 YFSETQ. In DNA, the CDR3 is TGCGCCAGCAGCTCAAAACGGACAGGGTTTGACTACACCTTC. It is translated as CASSSKRTGFDYTF.

The chain couples TRBV5-4 to TRBJ1-2; perhaps TRBD1 as D (5 bases). Germline values: CDR1 SGHNT, CDR2 YYREEE (reference sequence). This CDR3 is 18 amino acids long. Trimming stripped 5 bases from V and 3 bases from J, with 26 bases between. CDR3 residues: CASSPGGGRINTYYGYTF. CDR3 nucleotides: TGTGCCAGCAGTCCCGGGGGAGGGAGAATCAACACTTACTATGGCTACACCTTC.

The J gene is TRBJ2-7, the V gene TRBV5-5; TRBD1 is a possible D gene (5 bases). This CDR3 is 14 amino acids long. Trimming pared 0 bases from V and 7 bases from J, leaving 14 bases between. CDR1 SGHKS and CDR2 YYEKEE come from the germline V gene (reference sequence). The CDR3 DNA reads as TGTGCCAGCAGCTTGGGGGGCCTATGGGGTGAGCAGTACTTC. It is translated as CASSLGGLWGEQYF. Filled out from reference TRBV5-5 and TRBJ2-7, the complete variable domain reads DAGVTQSPTHLIKTRGQQVTLRCSPISGHKSVSWYQQVLGQGPQFIFQYYEKEERGRGNFPDRFSARQFPNYSSELNVNALLLGDSALYLCASSLGGLWGEQYFGPGTRLTVT.

The rearrangement joins TRBV29-1 to TRBJ2-7, with 7 bases that match TRBD1. The CDR3 sequence is 15 residues long. Germline V gene lookup returns CDR1 SQVTM and CDR2 ANQGSEA. V lost 4 bases, J lost 1 base, and 10 bases stayed unmatched. The CDR3 spells CSVGGQAPASYEQYF. CDR3 in DNA: TGCAGCGTTGGAGGACAGGCCCCTGCTTCCTACGAGCAGTACTTC.

The genes are TRBV2 and TRBJ1-4, with 9 bases lining up with TRBD1. The CDR3 has 15 amino acids. Germline V CDR1 and CDR2: SNHLY, FYNNEI. The junction had 9 bases not matched to a gene; V was cut back by 6 bases and J by 7 bases. Written as DNA, the CDR3 is TGTGCCAGCAGGTCAGAGACAGGGGGGCGTGAAAAACTGTTTTTT. Translated: CASRSETGGREKLFF.

This clone was detected only once. The chain carries TRBV28 and TRBJ1-4; TRBD1 might be the D (5 bases). The length of the CDR3 is 12 residues. The germline gives CDR1 MDHEN, CDR2 SYDVKM. Trimming pared 4 bases from V and 6 bases from J, leaving 6 bases between. The DNA for the CDR3 is TGTGCCAGCAGTTCGGGGGATGAAAAACTGTTTTTT. This codes for CASSSGDEKLFF.

The chain combines TRBV6-5 with TRBJ1-1; D is uncertain. Trimming left V 7 bases short and J 1 base short, with 13 bases between. This CDR3 has 14 residues. Germline V gene sequence: CDR1 MNHEY, CDR2 SVGAGI. CDR3 protein: CASTTRASNTEAFF. The CDR3 bases are TGTGCCAGCACCACCCGGGCCTCGAACACTGAAGCTTTCTTT.

This clone was seen only once. The chain joins TRBV30 to TRBJ1-1, with 7 bases aligning to TRBD1. The CDR3 covers 12 residues. From germline, CDR1 is GTSNPN and CDR2 SVGIG (reference sequence). V lost 1 base to trimming and J lost 10 bases; unmatched junction nucleotides: 6. The CDR3 DNA follows: TGTGCCTGGAGTGCAGGGGACAGACGAGCTTTCTTT. This gives the protein CAWSAGDRRAFF.

The chain has TRBV4-2 and TRBJ1-5, with D perhaps TRBD1 (5 bases). This CDR3 contains 15 residues. Germline V gives CDR1 LGHNA, CDR2 YNFKEQ. Trimming pared 1 base from V and 7 bases from J, leaving 14 bases between. CDR3 loop: CASSQGGTGGQPQHF. Written as DNA, the CDR3 is TGTGCCAGCAGCCAAGGAGGGACTGGAGGCCAGCCCCAGCATTTT.

CDR3 sequence (DNA): TGCGCCAGCAGCTCTTACGTCGGACTTGGGGAATACGAGCAGTACTTC. This translates into CASSSYVGLGEYEQYF. This chain uses TRBV5-1 with TRBJ2-7, with D maybe TRBD2 (5 bases). CDR1 and CDR2 (germline): SGHRS, YFSETQ. The CDR3 runs to 16 residues. The ends were cut back, 3 bases at V and 4 bases at J, with 20 bases in the middle. Based on the CDR3 plus reference TRBV5-1 and TRBJ2-7, the full variable domain is KAGVTQTPRYLIKTRGQQVTLSCSPISGHRSVSWYQQTPGQGLQFLFEYFSETQRNKGNFPGRFSGRQFSNSRSEMNVSTLELGDSALYLCASSSYVGLGEYEQYFGPGTRLTVT.

This clone was counted only a few times. The genes are TRBV18 and TRBJ1-1, with D hard to call. V was trimmed by 3 bases and J by 2 bases, leaving 7 bases between them. The germline CDR1 and CDR2 sequences are KGHSH and LQKENI. The CDR3 has 13 residues. The CDR3 loop is CASSPEGNTEAFF. DNA for the CDR3: TGTGCCAGCTCACCGGAGGGAAACACTGAAGCTTTCTTT.

The chain's CDR3 is CASSQGWTGSGANVLTF. CDR3 bases: TGTGCCAGCAGCCAAGGCTGGACAGGTTCTGGGGCCAACGTCCTGACTTTC. This chain joins TRBV3-1 (or the pseudogene TRBV3-2) and TRBJ2-6, with 7 bases aligning to TRBD1. The CDR3 loop spans 17 amino acids. Germline values: CDR1 LGHDT, CDR2 YNNKEL (reference sequence). The trim removed 1 base at V and 1 base at J, leaving 4 bases unmatched.

Only one count was recorded for this clone. The V gene is TRBV7-3, the J gene TRBJ2-2; TRBD1 is a possible D gene (6 bases). Trimming removed 5 bases from V and 0 bases from J, with 10 bases in between. The V gene's germline CDR1 is SGHTA and CDR2 FQGTGA. The CDR3 runs 15 residues. The CDR3 DNA follows: TGTGCCAGCAGCACAGGGAACTCGAACACCGGGGAGCTGTTTTTT. As protein: CASSTGNSNTGELFF.

V gene TRBV28 combines with J gene TRBJ1-5; 8 bases are shared with TRBD1. From germline, CDR1 is MDHEN and CDR2 SYDVKM. The CDR3 extends over 15 amino acids. V gave up 7 bases and J gave up 1 base; unmatched junction bases: 6. This CDR3 reads CASNPRQGSNQPQHF. The CDR3, as DNA: TGTGCCAGCAACCCTAGACAGGGGAGCAATCAGCCCCAGCATTTT.

V is TRBV6-5 and J is TRBJ1-2; tentative D call: TRBD1 (5 bases). Trimming cost V 0 bases and J 5 bases, with 10 bases left between them. From germline, CDR1 is MNHEY and CDR2 SVGAGI. There are 14 residues in the CDR3. The DNA of the CDR3 is TGTGCCAGCAGTTACTCGAGGGGAACTTATGGCTACACCTTC. Encoded protein: CASSYSRGTYGYTF.

V usage is TRBV7-2 and J usage is TRBJ1-2; D perhaps matches TRBD1 (5 bases). The ends were cut back, 1 base at V and 7 bases at J, with 19 bases in the middle. The CDR3 is made up of 16 amino acids. CDR1 SGHTA and CDR2 FQGNSA come from the germline V gene. The CDR3 reads CASSLGRGMATRGYTF. The CDR3 nucleotides read TGTGCCAGCAGCTTAGGGCGGGGGATGGCTACGCGTGGCTACACCTTC.

This clone has more than one count but fewer than ten. The rearrangement links TRBV6-5 to TRBJ1-1; D remains unclear. Deletions cut 6 bases from V and 3 bases from J, with 14 bases between. In germline, CDR1 is MNHEY, CDR2 SVGAGI. The CDR3 has 14 residues. Here the CDR3 reads CASRGWPRDTEAFF. The CDR3 DNA reads TGTGCCAGCAGGGGATGGCCGAGGGACACTGAAGCTTTCTTT.

The rearrangement uses TRBV28 and TRBJ1-6; D remains ambiguous. The CDR3 extends over 12 amino acids. V lost 8 bases and J 7 bases, leaving 9 bases between the germline ends. Germline CDR1 reads MDHEN; CDR2 reads SYDVKM. CDR3 DNA sequence: TGTGCCAGCGGACCTTCCAATTCACCCCTCCACTTT. Translation gives CASGPSNSPLHF.